This T cell receptor beta chain was identified in a study of spatial heterogeneity in lung cancer. The overall study: There were consistently more beta-chain sequences detected than alpha-chain sequences. TCR and UMI combinations that were unique each appeared, on average, more than ten times in raw reads.

Time point denoted: blood at routine non-recurrence follow-up after resection. The study sequenced unsorted whole RNA from tumor, nontumor lung or frozen PBMC. Using its own MiXCR run on the 5' RACE reads, TCRdb lists one record per CDR3 protein. The sample holds more than 95,000 distinct CDR3 sequences; 9.5% to 15% are singletons and the top ten take about 15%. Specimen: PBMCs, collected at follow-up. The TCR sequence derives from a male donor with early-stage non-small cell lung cancer.

CDR3 region: CASSDTVFQETQYF. In DNA form, the CDR3 reads TGTGCCAGTAGCGACACGGTGTTCCAAGAGACCCAGTACTTC. The chain is built from TRBV19 and TRBJ2-5, with D uncertain. Trimming removed 6 bases at V and 1 base at J, with 12 bases between. Per the germline V gene, CDR1 is LNHDA and CDR2 is SQIVND (reference sequence). The CDR3 is 14 amino acids.